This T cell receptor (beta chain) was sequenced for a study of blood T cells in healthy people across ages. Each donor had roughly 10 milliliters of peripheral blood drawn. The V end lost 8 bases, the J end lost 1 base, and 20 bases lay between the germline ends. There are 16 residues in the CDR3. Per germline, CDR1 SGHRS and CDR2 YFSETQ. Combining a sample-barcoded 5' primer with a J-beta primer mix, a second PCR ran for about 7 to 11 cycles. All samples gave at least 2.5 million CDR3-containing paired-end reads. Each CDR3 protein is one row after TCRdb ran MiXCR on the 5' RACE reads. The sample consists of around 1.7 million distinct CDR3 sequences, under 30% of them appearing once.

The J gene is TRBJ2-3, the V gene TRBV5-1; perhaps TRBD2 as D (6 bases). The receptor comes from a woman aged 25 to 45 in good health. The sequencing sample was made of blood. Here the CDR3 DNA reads TGCGCCAGTCAAGGGACGTGGCGGGGCGGCACAGATACGCAGTATTTT. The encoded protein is CASQGTWRGGTDTQYF.